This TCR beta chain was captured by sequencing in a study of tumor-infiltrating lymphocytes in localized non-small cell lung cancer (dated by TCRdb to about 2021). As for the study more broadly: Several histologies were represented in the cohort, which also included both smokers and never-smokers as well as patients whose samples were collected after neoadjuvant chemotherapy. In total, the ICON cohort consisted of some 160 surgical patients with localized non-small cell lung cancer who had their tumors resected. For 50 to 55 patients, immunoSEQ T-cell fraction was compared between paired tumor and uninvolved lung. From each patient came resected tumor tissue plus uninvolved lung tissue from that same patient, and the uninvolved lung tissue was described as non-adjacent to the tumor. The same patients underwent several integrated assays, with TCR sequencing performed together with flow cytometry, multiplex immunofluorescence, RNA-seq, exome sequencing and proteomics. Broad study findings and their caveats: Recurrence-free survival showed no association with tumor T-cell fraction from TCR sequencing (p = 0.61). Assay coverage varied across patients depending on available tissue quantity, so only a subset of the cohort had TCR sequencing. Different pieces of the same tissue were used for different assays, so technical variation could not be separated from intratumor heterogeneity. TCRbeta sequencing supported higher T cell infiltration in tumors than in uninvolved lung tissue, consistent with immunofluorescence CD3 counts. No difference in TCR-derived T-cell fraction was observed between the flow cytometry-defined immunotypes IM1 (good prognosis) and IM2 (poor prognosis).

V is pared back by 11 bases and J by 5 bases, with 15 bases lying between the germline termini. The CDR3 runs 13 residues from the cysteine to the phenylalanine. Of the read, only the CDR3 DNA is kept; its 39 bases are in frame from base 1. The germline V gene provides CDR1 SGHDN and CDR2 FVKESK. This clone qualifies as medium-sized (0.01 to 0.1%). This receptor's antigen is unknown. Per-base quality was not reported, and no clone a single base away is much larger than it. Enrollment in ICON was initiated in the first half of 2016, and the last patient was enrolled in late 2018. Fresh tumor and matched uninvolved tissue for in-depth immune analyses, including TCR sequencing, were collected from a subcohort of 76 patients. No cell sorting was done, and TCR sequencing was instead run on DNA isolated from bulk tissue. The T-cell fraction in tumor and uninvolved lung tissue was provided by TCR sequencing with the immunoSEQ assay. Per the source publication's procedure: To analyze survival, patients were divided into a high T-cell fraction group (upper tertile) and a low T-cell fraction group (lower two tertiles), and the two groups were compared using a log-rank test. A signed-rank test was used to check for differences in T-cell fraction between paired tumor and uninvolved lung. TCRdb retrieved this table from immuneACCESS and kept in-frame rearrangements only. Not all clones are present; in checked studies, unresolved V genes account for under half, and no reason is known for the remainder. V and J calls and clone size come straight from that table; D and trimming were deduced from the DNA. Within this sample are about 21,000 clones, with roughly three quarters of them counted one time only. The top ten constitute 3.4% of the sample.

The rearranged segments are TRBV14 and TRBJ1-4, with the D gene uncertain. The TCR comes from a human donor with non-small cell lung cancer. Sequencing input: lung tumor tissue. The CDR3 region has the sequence CASRERVNEKLFF. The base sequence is TGTGCCTCTAGAGAAAGGGTCAATGAAAAACTGTTTTTT. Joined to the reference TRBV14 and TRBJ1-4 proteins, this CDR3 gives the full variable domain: EAGVTQFPSHSVIEKGQTVTLRCDPISGHDNLYWYRRVMGKEIKFLLHFVKESKQDESGMPNNRFLAERTGGTYSTLKVQPAELEDSGVYFCASRERVNEKLFFGSGTQLSVL.